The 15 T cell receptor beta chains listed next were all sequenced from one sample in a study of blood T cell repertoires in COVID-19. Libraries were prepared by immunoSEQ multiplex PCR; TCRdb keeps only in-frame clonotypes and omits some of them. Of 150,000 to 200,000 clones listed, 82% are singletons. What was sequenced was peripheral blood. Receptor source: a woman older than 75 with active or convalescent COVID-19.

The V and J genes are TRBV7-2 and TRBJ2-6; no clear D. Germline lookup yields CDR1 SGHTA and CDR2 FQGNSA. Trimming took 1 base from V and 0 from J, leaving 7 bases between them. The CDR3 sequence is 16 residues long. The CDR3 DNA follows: TGTGCCAGCAGCTTAGGTCCGGTCTCTGGGGCCAACGTCCTGACTTTC. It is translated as CASSLGPVSGANVLTF.

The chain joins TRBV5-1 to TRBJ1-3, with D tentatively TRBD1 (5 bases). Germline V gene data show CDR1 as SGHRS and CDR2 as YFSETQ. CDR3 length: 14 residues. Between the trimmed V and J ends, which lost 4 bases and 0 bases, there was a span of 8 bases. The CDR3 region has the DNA TGCGCCAGCAGCCTGGACAACTCTGGAAACACCATATATTTT. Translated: CASSLDNSGNTIYF.

The CDR3 DNA reads TGTGCCAGCAGCTTTAATATAGCAACTAATGAAAAACTGTTTTTT. Translating it yields CASSFNIATNEKLFF. The V call is TRBV5-5, the J call TRBJ1-4, with D hard to call. The V gene lost 2 bases and the J gene lost 0 bases, with 8 bases spanning the gap. The CDR3 totals 15 residues. The germline V gene has CDR1 SGHKS and CDR2 YYEKEE (reference sequence).

This chain's CDR3 is CASSRASGRGNEQFF. CDR3 coding DNA: TGTGCCAGCAGCCGAGCCAGCGGGAGAGGGAATGAGCAGTTCTTC. V is TRBV4-2 and J is TRBJ2-1; TRBD2 aligns across 8 bases. The CDR3 has 15 residues. J lost 7 bases, V lost 4 bases, and 9 bases had no gene match. Germline V gene lookup returns CDR1 LGHNA and CDR2 YNFKEQ.

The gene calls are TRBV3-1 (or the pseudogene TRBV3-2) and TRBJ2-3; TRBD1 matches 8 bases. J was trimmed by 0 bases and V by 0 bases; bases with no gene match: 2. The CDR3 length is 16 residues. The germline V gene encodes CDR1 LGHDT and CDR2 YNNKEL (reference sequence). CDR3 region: CASSQDRDRSTDTQYF. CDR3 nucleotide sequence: TGTGCCAGCAGCCAAGATAGGGACAGGAGCACAGATACGCAGTATTTT.

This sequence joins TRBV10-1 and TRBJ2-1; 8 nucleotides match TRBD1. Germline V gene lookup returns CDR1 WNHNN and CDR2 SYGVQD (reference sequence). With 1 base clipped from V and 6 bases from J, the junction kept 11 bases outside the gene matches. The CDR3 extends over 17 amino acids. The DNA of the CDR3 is TGCGCCAGCAGTGAGTTCCCGCGGCCGCAGGGGGCCAATGAGCAGTTCTTC. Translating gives CASSEFPRPQGANEQFF.

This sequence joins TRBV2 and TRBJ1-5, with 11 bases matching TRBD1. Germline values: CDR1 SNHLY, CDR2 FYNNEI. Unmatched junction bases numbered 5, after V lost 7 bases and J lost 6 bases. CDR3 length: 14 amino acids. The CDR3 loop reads CASNLGTGGQPQHF. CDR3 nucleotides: TGTGCCAGCAACCTCGGGACAGGGGGTCAGCCCCAGCATTTT.

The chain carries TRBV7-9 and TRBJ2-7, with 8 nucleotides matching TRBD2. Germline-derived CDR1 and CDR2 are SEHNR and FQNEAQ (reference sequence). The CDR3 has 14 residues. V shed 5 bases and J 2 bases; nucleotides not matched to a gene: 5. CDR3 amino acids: CASSIVAGTYEQYF. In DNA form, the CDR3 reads TGTGCCAGCAGCATTGTAGCGGGGACCTACGAGCAGTACTTC.

The CDR3 DNA sequence: TGTGCCAGCAGCCAATTTCTAGCGGGGGTCTCTGGGGCCAACGTCCTGACTTTC. Protein: CASSQFLAGVSGANVLTF. The rearrangement uses TRBV3-1 (or the pseudogene TRBV3-2) and TRBJ2-6, with 10 bases lining up with TRBD2. Unmatched junction bases numbered 4, after V lost 2 bases and J lost 0 bases. The CDR3 spans 18 residues. Germline V gene lookup returns CDR1 LGHDT and CDR2 YNNKEL (reference sequence).

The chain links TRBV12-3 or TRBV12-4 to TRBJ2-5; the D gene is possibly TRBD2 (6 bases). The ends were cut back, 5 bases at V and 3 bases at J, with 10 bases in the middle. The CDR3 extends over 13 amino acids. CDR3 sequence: CASSNGGKETQYF. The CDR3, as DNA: TGTGCCAGCAGTAATGGCGGGAAAGAGACCCAGTACTTC.

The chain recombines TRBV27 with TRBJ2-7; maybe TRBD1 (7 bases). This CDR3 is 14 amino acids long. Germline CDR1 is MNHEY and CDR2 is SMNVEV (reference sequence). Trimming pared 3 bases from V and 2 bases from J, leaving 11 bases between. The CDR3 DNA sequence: TGTGCCAGCAGTTTCGGCAGGGGGGCCTACGAGCAGTACTTC. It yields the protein CASSFGRGAYEQYF.

CDR3 sequence (DNA): TGTGCCAGCAGCTCCCTTTGGGGCGGGAGGGACGCTGAGCAGTTCTTC. Its translation: CASSSLWGGRDAEQFF. V is TRBV7-2 and J is TRBJ2-1; 9 nucleotides line up with TRBD2. V lost 4 bases, J lost 9 bases, and 13 bases stayed unmatched. Per the germline V gene, CDR1 is SGHTA and CDR2 is FQGNSA. The CDR3 loop spans 16 amino acids.

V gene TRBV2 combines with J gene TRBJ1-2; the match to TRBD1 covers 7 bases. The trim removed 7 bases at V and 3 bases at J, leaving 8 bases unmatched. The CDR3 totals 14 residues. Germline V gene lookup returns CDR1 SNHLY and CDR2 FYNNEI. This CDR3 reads CASTDRSTYYGYTF. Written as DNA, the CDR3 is TGTGCCAGCACGGACAGGTCTACTTACTATGGCTACACCTTC.

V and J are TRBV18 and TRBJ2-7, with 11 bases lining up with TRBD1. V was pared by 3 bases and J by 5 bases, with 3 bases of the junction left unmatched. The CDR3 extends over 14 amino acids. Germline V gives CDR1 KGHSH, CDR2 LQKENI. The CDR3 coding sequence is TGTGCCAGCTCACCGGACAGGGGGCAGAACGAGCAGTACTTC. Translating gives CASSPDRGQNEQYF.

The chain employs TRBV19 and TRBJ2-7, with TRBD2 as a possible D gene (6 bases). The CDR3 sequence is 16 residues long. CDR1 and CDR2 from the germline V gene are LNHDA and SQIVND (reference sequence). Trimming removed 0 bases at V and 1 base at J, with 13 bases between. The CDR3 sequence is CASSIDPGTQSYEQYF. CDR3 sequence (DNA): TGTGCCAGTAGTATAGATCCCGGGACTCAGTCCTACGAGCAGTACTTC.